This is a list of T cell receptor beta chains from one sample in a study of Ad26.COV2.S vaccination and SARS-CoV-2 variants. The data were produced by immunoSEQ multiplex PCR, yet TCRdb's version contains in-frame clones alone and is incomplete. The sample includes 300,000 to 500,000 clones, less than 90% of them seen just once. Sequenced material: peripheral blood, taken in a trial of Ad26.COV2.S vaccine versus placebo. All receptors derive from a person between 18 and 65 years old who received the Ad26.COV2.S COVID-19 vaccine or a placebo. The CDR3 runs from the conserved cysteine through the conserved F or W. Each record gives: clone size, V gene, J gene, D gene, CDR3 DNA, CDR3 protein. D genes are given only for firm matches. Clone size is stated in some rows and not others, as once, few, many or a class when expanded.

>.|TRBV7-9|TRBJ2-1|TRBD2
TGTGCCAGCGCGGGGGCCCTAGCGGGGGGTTTCTCCTACAATGAGCAGTTCTTC
CASAGALAGGFSYNEQFF
>few|TRBV11-3|TRBJ2-2|.
TGTGCCAGCAGCTTAGGGCCCACCGGGGAGCTGTTTTTT
CASSLGPTGELFF
>.|TRBV6-6|TRBJ1-1|.
TGTGCCTCCAAAACCCCAGGGTTCACTGAAGCTTTCTTT
CASKTPGFTEAFF
>.|TRBV11-2|TRBJ1-2|.
TGTGCCAGCAGCCCCGGACGGGGGGCGAAGGGTGGCTACACCTTC
CASSPGRGAKGGYTF
>.|TRBV10-3|TRBJ1-5|.
TGTGCCATCAGTGAGGGAAGTCGGGCCCAGCATTTT
CAISEGSRAQHF
>few|TRBV15|TRBJ2-5|.
TGTGCCACCAGCCCACGGGACCTGGGAGAGACCCAGTACTTC
CATSPRDLGETQYF
>.|TRBV6-5|TRBJ2-7|TRBD2
TGTGCCAGCAGGAAGACTAGCGTACCCTACGAGCAGTACTTC
CASRKTSVPYEQYF
>.|TRBV3-1/TRBV3-2|TRBJ1-5|.
TGTGCCAGCAGCCAAGGGGGTTCGGGCAATCAGCCCCAGCATTTT
CASSQGGSGNQPQHF
>.|TRBV19|TRBJ1-1|TRBD1
TGTGCCAGTAGTATACTGGACAGGGGGAGTACTGAAGCTTTCTTT
CASSILDRGSTEAFF
>.|TRBV6-2/TRBV6-3|TRBJ2-1|.
TGTGCCAGCAGTTACTCTAGCGGTGTATTCTACAATGAGCAGTTCTTC
CASSYSSGVFYNEQFF
>.|TRBV29-1|TRBJ1-1|TRBD1
TGCAGCGTTGACAGGGGGAGGGGCACTGAAGCTTTCTTT
CSVDRGRGTEAFF
>few|TRBV7-9|TRBJ2-7|.
TGTGCCAGCAGCTCTTCTAGCAACTACGAGCAGTACTTC
CASSSSSNYEQYF
>.|TRBV6-5|TRBJ2-3|TRBD2
TGTGCCAGCAGTCCGACTAGCGGGGGGGCAGATACGCAGTATTTT
CASSPTSGGADTQYF
>once|TRBV4-1|TRBJ1-4|.
TGCGCCAGCAGCCAAGTGCCAGCAACTAATGAAAAACTGTTTTTT
CASSQVPATNEKLFF
>.|TRBV5-5|TRBJ1-1|.
TGTGCCAGCAGCTTGAGGGGGGACACTGAAGCTTTCTTT
CASSLRGDTEAFF
>.|TRBV18|TRBJ1-3|TRBD1
TGTGCCAGCTCAACTTCGAAGGACAGGGTCTCTGGAAACACCATATATTTT
CASSTSKDRVSGNTIYF
>.|TRBV5-6|TRBJ1-6|.
TGTGCCAGCAGCCTATCCTCCTGGGCAGGATTAAATTCACCCCTCCACTTT
CASSLSSWAGLNSPLHF
>.|TRBV7-2|TRBJ2-3|.
TGTGCCAGCAGCTTATCTGAGGACACAGATACGCAGTATTTT
CASSLSEDTDTQYF
>.|TRBV5-1|TRBJ2-2|.
TGCGCCAGCAGCTTATCCGGGGTGCTCACCGGGGAGCTGTTTTTT
CASSLSGVLTGELFF
>.|TRBV4-3|TRBJ1-1|.
TGCGCCAGCAGCCAAGAAAGGGAAGACACTGAAGCTTTCTTT
CASSQEREDTEAFF
>.|TRBV7-2|TRBJ1-5|.
TGTGCCAGCGCCGTACCTGGCCAGCCCCAGCATTTT
CASAVPGQPQHF
>.|TRBV10-2|TRBJ1-6|TRBD1
TGCGCCAGCAGTGACCGGGACAGATCAAATTCACCCCTCCACTTT
CASSDRDRSNSPLHF
>.|TRBV5-5|TRBJ2-5|.
TGTGCCAGCAGCACGGCCCAAGAGACCCAGTACTTC
CASSTAQETQYF
>.|TRBV29-1|TRBJ1-1|TRBD1
TGCAGCGTTTTATTCGTGACAGGGAAGTTTGAAGCTTTCTTT
CSVLFVTGKFEAFF
>.|TRBV7-2|TRBJ1-2|.
TGTGCCAGCAGCTTAGTAGGGGCTTTGGACTATGGCTACACCTTC
CASSLVGALDYGYTF
>once|TRBV4-3|TRBJ2-4|.
TGCGCCAGCAGCAGGGGCGCCAAAAACATTCAGTACTTC
CASSRGAKNIQYF
>once|TRBV5-6|TRBJ1-3|.
TGTGCCAGCAGCTTGCAAGGGGACGGCGGAAACACCATATATTTT
CASSLQGDGGNTIYF
>few|TRBV15|TRBJ1-5|.
TGTGCCACCAGCAGAGATCAGGTACAGTATCAGCCCCAGCATTTT
CATSRDQVQYQPQHF
>.|TRBV7-2|TRBJ1-3|.
TGTGCCAGCAGCTTAGAGGCAGCCTCTGGAAACACCATATATTTT
CASSLEAASGNTIYF
>.|TRBV7-9|TRBJ1-6|.
TGTGCCAGCAGCTTAGATCAGGGGTCTTCACCCCTCCACTTT
CASSLDQGSSPLHF
>few|TRBV5-1|TRBJ1-2|TRBD1
TGCGCCAGCAGCCCGAATTACAGGGCTTACAGGGGAGACTATGGCTACACCTTC
CASSPNYRAYRGDYGYTF
>few|TRBV6-1|TRBJ1-3|.
TGTGCCAGCAGTGAATTGTCGGGAAGTTCCTCTGGAAACACCATATATTTT
CASSELSGSSSGNTIYF
>.|TRBV5-4|TRBJ2-5|.
TGTGCCAGCAGCCACACGACAAGCCCCCGAGAGACCCAGTACTTC
CASSHTTSPRETQYF
>.|TRBV9|TRBJ2-1|TRBD2
TGTGCCAGCAGCGCAAGTAGCGGGGGGGCCGTATATGAGCAGTTCTTC
CASSASSGGAVYEQFF
>.|TRBV7-2|TRBJ1-1|.
TGTGCCAGCAGCTTACTGGTCGGCACTGAAGCTTTCTTT
CASSLLVGTEAFF
>once|TRBV6-5|TRBJ1-1|.
TGTGCCAGCAGTTGGATGAACACTGAAGCTTTCTTT
CASSWMNTEAFF
>.|TRBV18|TRBJ1-1|.
TGTGCCAGCTCACAGGGTTCGACAACTGAAGCTTTCTTT
CASSQGSTTEAFF
>.|TRBV4-1|TRBJ2-1|TRBD1
TGCGCCAGCAGCCACCCCCGGACAGGGTGGAATGAGCAGTTCTTC
CASSHPRTGWNEQFF
>.|TRBV6-5|TRBJ1-2|.
TGTGCCAGCAGTTACTCAGGATGGGGAGCAGGGCTTGGCTACACCTTC
CASSYSGWGAGLGYTF
>.|TRBV7-8|TRBJ1-1|.
TGTGCCAGCAGCTCAAAAGGGCCCGGACCCTTCTCAGGCACTGAAGCTTTCTTT
CASSSKGPGPFSGTEAFF
>once|TRBV6-5|TRBJ1-1|.
TGTGCCAGCAGTTACTCCCGGACCCTCCCCTGGGCTTTCTTT
CASSYSRTLPWAFF
>.|TRBV6-5|TRBJ1-5|.
TGTGCCAGCAGATTAACAGGGTTTCAGCCCCAGCATTTT
CASRLTGFQPQHF
>few|TRBV6-4|TRBJ2-2|.
TGTGCCAGCCAGGGACGGATGAACACCGGGGAGCTGTTTTTT
CASQGRMNTGELFF
>.|TRBV10-2|TRBJ1-2|.
TGCGCCAGCAGTGAACAAACAGGGCTTAGCACCTTC
CASSEQTGLSTF
>.|TRBV5-6|TRBJ1-5|TRBD1
TGTGCCAGCAGCTTTTTTCGGGACAGATACAATCAGCCCCAGCATTTT
CASSFFRDRYNQPQHF
>.|TRBV3-1/TRBV3-2|TRBJ1-5|.
TGTGCCAGCAGCCAATCAGGGAACAATCAGCCCCAGCATTTT
CASSQSGNNQPQHF
>.|TRBV2|TRBJ1-5|.
TGTGCCAGCGGAGGCAATCAGCCCCAGCATTTT
CASGGNQPQHF
>.|TRBV30|TRBJ2-3|.
TGTGCCTGGAGTCGGGGGGCGGGCACAGATACGCAGTATTTT
CAWSRGAGTDTQYF
>.|TRBV29-1|TRBJ1-1|.
TGCAGCGTTGGGCAGGGCTATACTGAAGCTTTCTTT
CSVGQGYTEAFF
>.|TRBV5-4|TRBJ1-1|.
TGTGCCAGCAGCTTGGCCTTGGGCGACACTGAAGCTTTCTTT
CASSLALGDTEAFF
>once|TRBV19|TRBJ2-7|.
TGTGCCAGTAGTATAGGGGGACGAACCTACGAGCAGTACTTC
CASSIGGRTYEQYF
>.|TRBV18|TRBJ2-5|TRBD2
TGTGCCAGCTCACCACCGACCGGAGCGGGGGGGCCCTGGGAGACCCAGTACTTC
CASSPPTGAGGPWETQYF